Only a few counts were recorded for the clone carrying this TCR beta chain. Its antigen is not known. The V end was cut by 0 bases, the J end by 7 bases, with 7 bases between. The length of the CDR3 is 13 residues. Germline V gene sequence: CDR1 MDHEN, CDR2 SYDVKM. The data were obtained in a study of Graves' ophthalmopathy and Graves' hyperthyroidism. The diagnosis was founded upon clinical symptoms, serum thyroxine, TRAb, thyroid ultrasound and orbital computed tomography. RNA transcripts provided the template for amplifying TCR beta CDR3 regions. The library came from an HTBI-primed first-round RT-PCR and a second-round multiplex PCR. TCRdb analysed the multiplex PCR reads with MiXCR anew, one entry per CDR3 protein. This sample has approximately 330,000 distinct CDR3 sequences, with roughly 15% found just once. Study-level findings and limits: Stable hyperthyroidism and ophthalmopathy were told apart by a 13-signature model, which achieved just over 85% sensitivity and 65% to 83% specificity.

This sequence was found in an adult man with Graves' ophthalmopathy. This rearrangement joins TRBV28 to TRBJ1-5; no clear D gene. Sequenced material: peripheral blood. CDR3 loop: CASSLWGSQPQHF. The CDR3 DNA follows: TGTGCCAGCAGTTTATGGGGTTCACAGCCCCAGCATTTT.